This T cell receptor beta chain was sequenced for a study of Graves' ophthalmopathy and Graves' hyperthyroidism. The study, taken as a whole, reports: In blood appeared most of the expanded thyroid clonotypes whose frequency exceeded 0.001.

Germline CDR1 and CDR2: MNHEY and SVGEGT. The CDR3 sequence is 14 residues long. V lost 2 bases and J lost 2, with 9 bases in between. This clonotype has at least ten counts. The antigen is undetermined. Orbital computed tomography, together with clinical symptoms, serum thyroxine, TRAb and thyroid ultrasound, was used for diagnosis. TCR beta CDR3 regions were amplified from RNA transcripts. RT-PCR was first run with HTBI primers, then multiplex PCR in a second round. TCRdb reanalysed the multiplex PCR reads using MiXCR and keeps one entry per CDR3 protein. The sample includes just over 600,000 distinct CDR3 sequences, 22% of them seen just once.

V gene TRBV6-2 or TRBV6-3 combines with J gene TRBJ1-1; D is undetermined. The receptor comes from a woman aged 18-29 years with stable Graves' hyperthyroidism. Some clones in this sample may be carry-over from other donors' samples. What was sequenced was peripheral blood. In DNA, the CDR3 is TGTGCCAGCAGTTACATGGCAGGCAACACTGAAGCTTTCTTT. It yields the protein CASSYMAGNTEAFF.